The 19 T cell receptor beta chains in this list originate from one sample, sequenced in a study of blood T cell repertoires in COVID-19 (dated by TCRdb to 2020 to 2021). The library came from the immunoSEQ multiplex PCR assay. TCRdb re-hosts the immuneACCESS table, in-frame sequences only. Its copies lack some clones; in the studies checked, an unresolved V gene accounts for under half of them, and the cause for the rest is not known. Present in this sample are roughly 230,000 clones, 89% of which were seen just once. The leading ten clones occupy roughly 5% of the sample. The sequenced sample was peripheral blood. These receptor sequences come from a middle-aged woman who had recovered from COVID-19.

The rearrangement joins TRBV19 to TRBJ2-4; D uncertain. Per the germline V gene, CDR1 is LNHDA and CDR2 is SQIVND (reference sequence). CDR3 length: 14 amino acids. V was cut by 7 bases and J by 0 bases, with 10 bases left in between. The DNA for the CDR3 is TGTGCCAGTAACCCAGGCATAGCCAAAAACATTCAGTACTTC. Translated: CASNPGIAKNIQYF.

The chain couples TRBV7-9 to TRBJ2-3; 10 bases fit TRBD2. J gave up 5 bases and V 5 bases, and 10 bases lay outside the gene matches. The CDR3 runs to 16 residues. The germline V gene has CDR1 SEHNR and CDR2 FQNEAQ (reference sequence). The CDR3 region is CASSSSGRAFIDTQYF. CDR3 sequence (DNA): TGTGCCAGCAGCAGCAGCGGGAGGGCCTTTATAGATACGCAGTATTTT.

This chain joins TRBV19 and TRBJ1-5; no definite D call. The CDR3 has 16 amino acids. Germline V gene data show CDR1 as LNHDA and CDR2 as SQIVND (reference sequence). Trimming pared 5 bases from V and 1 base from J, leaving 15 bases between. The CDR3 loop reads CASSARLGFSNQPQHF. CDR3 coding DNA: TGTGCCAGTAGTGCCCGACTAGGTTTCAGCAATCAGCCCCAGCATTTT. The variable domain in full, completed from reference TRBV19 and TRBJ1-5, reads DGGITQSPKYLFRKEGQNVTLSCEQNLNHDAMYWYRQDPGQGLRLIYYSQIVNDFQKGDIAEGYSVSREKKESFPLTVTSAQKNPTAFYLCASSARLGFSNQPQHFGDGTRLSIL.

The chain carries TRBV28 and TRBJ1-1; D remains ambiguous. Germline CDR1 reads MDHEN; CDR2 reads SYDVKM. This CDR3 has 12 amino acids. V was pared by 3 bases and J by 6 bases, with 8 bases between. CDR3 bases: TGTGCCAGCAGTTTGATACGGGCTGAAGCTTTCTTT. Protein product: CASSLIRAEAFF.

The chain joins TRBV2 to TRBJ2-3, with 9 bases lining up with TRBD1. Germline CDR1 reads SNHLY; CDR2 reads FYNNEI. The CDR3 loop spans 14 amino acids. Trimming took 8 bases from V and 2 from J; bases not matched to a gene: 5. CDR3 protein: CASRQGVTTDTQYF. The CDR3 DNA reads as TGTGCCAGCCGACAGGGGGTGACCACAGATACGCAGTATTTT.

The rearrangement links TRBV21-1 to TRBJ2-3; the table's TRBD2 call for D was not verified on the DNA. TRBV21-1 is deemed a pseudogene. CDR3 size: 16 residues. The CDR3 loop is CASSSRLREIPDTQYF. CDR3 coding DNA: TGTGCCAGCAGCTCCCGACTACGGGAGATCCCAGATACGCAGTATTTT.

The J gene is TRBJ2-1, the V gene TRBV2; possibly TRBD1 for D (7 bases). This CDR3 contains 12 residues. Germline CDR1 and CDR2: SNHLY and FYNNEI. Trimming took off 6 bases at V and 8 bases at J, with 11 bases between the two ends. The CDR3 nucleotides are TGTGCCAGCAGACCAGGGGGGTATGAGCAGTTCTTC. Residues: CASRPGGYEQFF.

This chain connects TRBV11-2 to TRBJ2-1; 14 bases match TRBD2. V shed 4 bases, J shed 0 bases, and the junction held 5 bases outside the gene matches. This CDR3 comprises 18 residues. Per the germline V gene, CDR1 is SGHAT and CDR2 is FQNNGV. CDR3 protein: CASSWTSGRSLSYNEQFF. The CDR3 bases are TGTGCCAGCAGCTGGACTAGCGGGAGGTCCCTCTCCTACAATGAGCAGTTCTTC. Looking up the rest from reference TRBV11-2 and TRBJ2-1 gives the full variable domain: EAGVAQSPRYKIIEKRQSVAFWCNPISGHATLYWYQQILGQGPKLLIQFQNNGVVDDSQLPKDRFSAERLKGVDSTLKIQPAKLEDSAVYLCASSWTSGRSLSYNEQFFGPGTRLTVL.

The chain links TRBV3-1 (or the pseudogene TRBV3-2) to TRBJ1-1; the match to TRBD1 covers 10 bases. CDR3 length: 14 residues. The germline gives CDR1 LGHDT, CDR2 YNNKEL (reference sequence). After removal of 1 base from V and 4 bases from J, the junction contained 0 bases not matched to a gene. The CDR3 bases are TGTGCCAGCAGCCAAGGACAGGGGGCCACTGAAGCTTTCTTT. It encodes CASSQGQGATEAFF.

The CDR3, as DNA: TGTGCCAGCAGCTTAGCGTCGCTAGTGGATGAGCAGTTCTTC. It translates to CASSLASLVDEQFF. The chain links TRBV7-9 to TRBJ2-1; no firm D call. Trimming left V 0 bases short and J 8 bases short, with 11 bases between. This CDR3 contains 14 residues. Germline V gives CDR1 SEHNR, CDR2 FQNEAQ (reference sequence).

The rearrangement uses TRBV7-9 and TRBJ1-6, with a tentative D call TRBD1 (6 bases). The ends were cut back, 1 base at V and 9 bases at J, with 13 bases in the middle. CDR1 is SEHNR and CDR2 is FQNEAQ in the germline V gene (reference sequence). This CDR3 has 15 amino acids. The CDR3 is CASSLGQGLGSPLHF. The CDR3 DNA reads TGTGCCAGCAGCTTAGGTCAGGGGCTCGGTTCACCCCTCCACTTT.

The rearrangement links TRBV28 to TRBJ2-3; maybe TRBD2 (5 bases). This CDR3 is built from 15 residues. Trimming removed 1 base at V and 2 bases at J, with 10 bases between. CDR1 and CDR2 (germline): MDHEN, SYDVKM. For the CDR3, the DNA is TGTGCCAGCAGTTTATCTGGCGGGCACACAGATACGCAGTATTTT. Translation: CASSLSGGHTDTQYF.

The rearrangement joins TRBV11-3 to TRBJ2-2; TRBD1 matches at 12 bases. V shed 5 bases and J 6 bases; nucleotides not matched to a gene: 7. CDR1 and CDR2 from the germline V gene are SGHNT and YENEEA. The CDR3 contains 16 residues. This CDR3 is CASSLRDRGPAGELFF. The CDR3 region has the DNA TGTGCCAGCAGCCTCCGGGACAGGGGGCCGGCCGGGGAGCTGTTTTTT.

This chain joins TRBV28 and TRBJ2-5; 10 positions agree with TRBD2. J was trimmed by 4 bases and V by 5 bases; bases with no gene match: 1. Germline V gene data show CDR1 as MDHEN and CDR2 as SYDVKM. The CDR3 has 13 amino acids. CDR3: CASSRLAGETQYF. The CDR3 DNA reads TGTGCCAGCAGTCGACTAGCGGGAGAGACCCAGTACTTC.

V gene TRBV10-1 combines with J gene TRBJ2-3; 7 bases match TRBD2. CDR3 length equals 16 residues. V was clipped by 0 bases and J by 2 bases; unmatched bases: 5. Germline CDR1 is WNHNN and CDR2 is SYGVQD (reference sequence). The DNA for the CDR3 is TGCGCCAGCAGTGAGTCGGGCGGGAGTCCCACAGATACGCAGTATTTT. Its translation is CASSESGGSPTDTQYF.

This clone was detected only once. The chain has TRBV28 and TRBJ2-2, with a tentative D call TRBD1 (6 bases). From germline, CDR1 is MDHEN and CDR2 SYDVKM. Trimming stripped 5 bases from V and 2 bases from J, with 18 bases between. This CDR3 region has 17 residues. In nucleotides, the CDR3 is TGTGCCAGCAGTACCTATTGGGGTGGGGGCAACACCGGGGAGCTGTTTTTT. Translating gives CASSTYWGGGNTGELFF. The variable domain in full, with the rest retrieved from reference TRBV28 and TRBJ2-2, is DVKVTQSSRYLVKRTGEKVFLECVQDMDHENMFWYRQDPGLGLRLIYFSYDVKMKEKGDIPEGYSVSREKKERFSLILESASTNQTSMYLCASSTYWGGGNTGELFFGEGSRLTVL.

Comments on this clone: Other DNA sequences of this sample code for an identical CDR3. J is TRBJ2-1 and V is TRBV5-1, with 7 bases aligning to TRBD2. V dropped 0 bases and J dropped 0; count of bases not matched to a gene: 3. The CDR3 runs 16 residues. Germline V lookup: CDR1 SGHRS, CDR2 YFSETQ. CDR3: CASSLGGGSSYNEQFF. In nucleotides, the CDR3 is TGCGCCAGCAGCTTGGGGGGCGGGAGCTCCTACAATGAGCAGTTCTTC.

The chain uses TRBV10-2 and TRBJ1-5; 10 bases map to TRBD1. Germline V CDR1 and CDR2: WSHSY, SAAADI. V lost 6 bases to trimming and J lost 0 bases; unmatched junction nucleotides: 2. The CDR3 consists of 15 residues. The CDR3 DNA sequence: TGCGCCAGCAGGACAGGGGGCCTTAGCAATCAGCCCCAGCATTTT. As protein: CASRTGGLSNQPQHF.

The CDR3 protein is CASSESGGRFQPQHF. As DNA, the CDR3 is TGCGCCAGCAGTGAGTCAGGGGGAAGGTTTCAGCCCCAGCATTTT. The chain is built from TRBV10-2 and TRBJ1-5; tentative D call: TRBD1 (6 bases). The CDR3 totals 15 residues. Germline CDR1 WSHSY, CDR2 SAAADI. V lost 0 bases, J lost 6 bases, and 12 bases lay in between.